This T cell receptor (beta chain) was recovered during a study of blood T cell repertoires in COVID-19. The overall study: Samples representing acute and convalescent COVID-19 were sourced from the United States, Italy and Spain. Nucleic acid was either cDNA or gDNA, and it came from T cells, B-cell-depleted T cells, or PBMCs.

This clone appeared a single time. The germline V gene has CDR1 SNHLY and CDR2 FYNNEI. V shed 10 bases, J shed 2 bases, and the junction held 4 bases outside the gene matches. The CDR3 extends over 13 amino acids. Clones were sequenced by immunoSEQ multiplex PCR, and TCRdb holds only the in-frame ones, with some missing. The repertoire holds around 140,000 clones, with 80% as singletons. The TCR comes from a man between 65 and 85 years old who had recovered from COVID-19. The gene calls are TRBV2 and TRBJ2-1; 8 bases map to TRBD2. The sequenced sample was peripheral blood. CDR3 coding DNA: TGTGCCACAACTAGCGGAGCCTACAATGAGCAGTTCTTC. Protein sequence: CATTSGAYNEQFF.